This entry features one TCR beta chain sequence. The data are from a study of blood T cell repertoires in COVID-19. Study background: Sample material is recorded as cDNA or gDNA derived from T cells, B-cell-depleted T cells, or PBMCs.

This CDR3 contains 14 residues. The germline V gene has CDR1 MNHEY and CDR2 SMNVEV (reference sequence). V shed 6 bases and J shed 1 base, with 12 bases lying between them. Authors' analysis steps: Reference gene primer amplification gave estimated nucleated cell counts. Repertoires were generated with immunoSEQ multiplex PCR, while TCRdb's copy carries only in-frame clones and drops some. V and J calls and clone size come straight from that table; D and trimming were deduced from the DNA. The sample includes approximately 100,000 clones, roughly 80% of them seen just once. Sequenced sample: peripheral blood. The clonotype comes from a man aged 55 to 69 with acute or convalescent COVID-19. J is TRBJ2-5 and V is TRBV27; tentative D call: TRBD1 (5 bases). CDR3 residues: CASSLDRFQETQYF. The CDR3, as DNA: TGTGCCAGCAGCCTCGACAGATTCCAAGAGACCCAGTACTTC.